Below, 3 T cell receptor beta chains from the same sample are listed, as sequenced in a study of blood T cell repertoires in COVID-19. Here immunoSEQ multiplex PCR was the method, and the copy in TCRdb shows in-frame clones only, minus some. The sample gives about 500,000 clones, roughly nine tenths of which show up once; 7.5% to 9.5% is in the top ten. The material sequenced was peripheral blood. These receptors were collected from a woman aged 50 to 65 with COVID-19, enrolled during active disease.

The chain has TRBV28 and TRBJ1-2, with 7 bases matching TRBD1. The CDR3 is made up of 12 amino acids. After removal of 6 bases from V and 3 bases from J, the junction contained 1 base not matched to a gene. Per the germline V gene, CDR1 is MDHEN and CDR2 is SYDVKM. CDR3 residues: CASRGTDYGYTF. The CDR3 nucleotides read TGTGCCAGCAGGGGGACAGACTATGGCTACACCTTC.

As for this clone: Other DNA sequences in the same sample also yield this CDR3. The chain is built from TRBV9 and TRBJ2-1; tentative D call: TRBD2 (6 bases). CDR3 length equals 15 residues. Germline V gene sequence: CDR1 SGDLS, CDR2 YYNGEE. Deletions cut 0 bases from V and 3 bases from J, with 10 bases between. Here the CDR3 DNA reads TGTGCCAGCAGCGTAGCCGGGGGTAGCTACAATGAGCAGTTCTTC. Protein sequence: CASSVAGGSYNEQFF.

Notes on this clone: A read error may account for a junction end that differs from germline. This chain uses TRBV7-8 with TRBJ2-3, with D perhaps TRBD2 (5 bases). Germline V CDR1 and CDR2: SGHVS, FQNEAQ. This CDR3 comprises 9 residues. The CDR3 loop is CASSLVRVF. DNA for the CDR3: TGTGCCAGCAGCTTAGTGAGGGTATTT.